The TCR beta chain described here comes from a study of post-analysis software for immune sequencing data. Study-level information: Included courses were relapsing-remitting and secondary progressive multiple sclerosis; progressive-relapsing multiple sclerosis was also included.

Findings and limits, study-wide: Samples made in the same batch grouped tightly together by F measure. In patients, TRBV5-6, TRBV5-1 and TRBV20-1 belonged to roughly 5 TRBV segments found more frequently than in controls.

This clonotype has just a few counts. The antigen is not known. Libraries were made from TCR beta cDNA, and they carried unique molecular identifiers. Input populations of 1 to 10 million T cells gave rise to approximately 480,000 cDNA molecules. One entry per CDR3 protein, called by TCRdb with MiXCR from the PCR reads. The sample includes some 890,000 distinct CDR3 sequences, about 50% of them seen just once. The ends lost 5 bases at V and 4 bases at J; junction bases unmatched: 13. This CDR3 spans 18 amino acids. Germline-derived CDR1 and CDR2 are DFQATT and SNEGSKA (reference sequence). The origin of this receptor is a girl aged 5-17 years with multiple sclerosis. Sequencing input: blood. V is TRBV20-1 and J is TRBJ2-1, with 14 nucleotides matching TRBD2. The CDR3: CSAPPGLAGVYNYNEQFF. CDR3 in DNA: TGCAGTGCTCCCCCGGGACTAGCGGGGGTCTATAATTACAATGAGCAGTTCTTC.